Detailed here is one T cell receptor (beta chain). Clones were sequenced by immunoSEQ multiplex PCR, and TCRdb holds only the in-frame ones, with some missing. The sample shows some 200,000 clones, 85% to 90% of them seen only once. This sample stems from a study of T cell responses to AZD1222 COVID-19 vaccine. The sequenced sample was peripheral blood, obtained on day 0 of AZD1222 vaccination. The clonotype originates from an adult in good health.

The CDR3 spells CASSLEPDYEQYF. The CDR3 DNA sequence: TGTGCCAGCTCACTAGAACCCGATTACGAGCAGTACTTC. J is TRBJ2-7 and V is TRBV18, with no clear D. V was cut by 4 bases and J by 4 bases, with 11 bases left in between. This CDR3 contains 13 residues. The germline gives CDR1 KGHSH, CDR2 LQKENI.